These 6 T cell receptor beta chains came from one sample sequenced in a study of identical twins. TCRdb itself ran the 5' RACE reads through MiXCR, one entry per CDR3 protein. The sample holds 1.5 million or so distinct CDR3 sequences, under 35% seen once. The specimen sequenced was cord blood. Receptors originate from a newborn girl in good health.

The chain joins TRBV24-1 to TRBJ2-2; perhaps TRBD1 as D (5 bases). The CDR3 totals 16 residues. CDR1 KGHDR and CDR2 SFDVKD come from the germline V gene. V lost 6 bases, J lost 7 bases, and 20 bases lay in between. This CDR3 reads CATSCILEDQGGELFF. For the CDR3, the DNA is TGTGCCACCAGTTGCATCCTTGAGGATCAGGGCGGGGAGCTGTTTTTT.

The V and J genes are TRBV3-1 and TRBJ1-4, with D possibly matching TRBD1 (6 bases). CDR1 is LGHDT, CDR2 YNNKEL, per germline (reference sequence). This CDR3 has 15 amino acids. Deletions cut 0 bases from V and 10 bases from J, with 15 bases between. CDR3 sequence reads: CASSQEGQGSGKLFF. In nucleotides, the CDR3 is TGTGCCAGCAGCCAAGAGGGGCAGGGGAGCGGAAAACTGTTTTTT.

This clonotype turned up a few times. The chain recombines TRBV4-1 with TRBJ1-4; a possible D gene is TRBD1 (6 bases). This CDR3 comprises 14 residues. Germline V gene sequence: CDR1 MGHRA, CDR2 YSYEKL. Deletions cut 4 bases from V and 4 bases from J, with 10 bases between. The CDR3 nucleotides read TGCGCCAGCAGCCGGACAGTCTTTAATGAAAAACTGTTTTTT. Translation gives CASSRTVFNEKLFF.

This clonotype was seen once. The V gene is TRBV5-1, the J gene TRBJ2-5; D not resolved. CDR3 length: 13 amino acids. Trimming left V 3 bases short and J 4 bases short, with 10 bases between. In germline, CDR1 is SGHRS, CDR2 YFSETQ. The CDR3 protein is CASSSLSGETQYF. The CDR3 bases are TGCGCCAGCAGCTCGTTGAGTGGAGAGACCCAGTACTTC.

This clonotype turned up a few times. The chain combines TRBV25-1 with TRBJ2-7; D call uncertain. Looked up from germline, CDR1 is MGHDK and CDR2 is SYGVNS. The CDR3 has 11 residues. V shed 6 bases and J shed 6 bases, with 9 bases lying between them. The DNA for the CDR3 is TGTGCCAGCAGGTTTGGTCCCGAGCAGTACTTC. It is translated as CASRFGPEQYF.

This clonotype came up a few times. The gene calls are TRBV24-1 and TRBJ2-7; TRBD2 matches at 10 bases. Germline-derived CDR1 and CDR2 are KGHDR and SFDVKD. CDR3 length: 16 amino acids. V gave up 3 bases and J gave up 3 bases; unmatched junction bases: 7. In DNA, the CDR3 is TGTGCCACCAGTGATCGAAGCGGGGGGGCCCTCTACGAGCAGTACTTC. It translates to CATSDRSGGALYEQYF.